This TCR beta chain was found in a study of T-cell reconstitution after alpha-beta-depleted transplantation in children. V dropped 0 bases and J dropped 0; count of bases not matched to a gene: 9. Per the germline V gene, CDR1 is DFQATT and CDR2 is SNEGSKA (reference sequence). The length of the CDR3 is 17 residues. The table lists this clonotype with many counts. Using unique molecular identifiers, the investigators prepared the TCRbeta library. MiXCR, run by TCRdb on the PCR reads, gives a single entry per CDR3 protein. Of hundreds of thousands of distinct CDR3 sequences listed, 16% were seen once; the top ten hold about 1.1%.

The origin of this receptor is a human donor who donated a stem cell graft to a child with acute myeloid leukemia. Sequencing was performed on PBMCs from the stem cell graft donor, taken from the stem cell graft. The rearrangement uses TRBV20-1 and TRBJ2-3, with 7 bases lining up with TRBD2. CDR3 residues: CSARDPASGVSTDTQYF. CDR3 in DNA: TGCAGTGCTAGAGATCCCGCTAGCGGAGTTAGCACAGATACGCAGTATTTT.